A single sample gave rise to the 21 T cell receptor beta chains below, sequenced in a study of neurological immune-mediated disorders. TCRdb re-called the 5' RACE reads with MiXCR, one entry per CDR3 protein. The sample records 30,000 to 35,000 distinct CDR3 sequences, approximately 22% being singletons. Sequencing was done on a sample of CD4+ T cells from blood. The source is a man aged 45-65 years with HTLV-1-associated myelopathy (HAM/TSP).

This clonotype ranks as medium-sized. V usage is TRBV5-1 and J usage is TRBJ2-7; D gene uncertain. The CDR3 spans 11 residues. Trimming stripped 4 bases from V and 5 bases from J, with 7 bases between. CDR1 and CDR2 from the germline V gene are SGHRS and YFSETQ. The CDR3: CASSTLNEQYF. CDR3 nucleotide sequence: TGCGCCAGCAGCACCTTGAACGAGCAGTACTTC.

In its sample, this clonotype was seen many times. J is TRBJ2-3 and V is TRBV12-3 or TRBV12-4; 9 positions match TRBD2. V was pared by 3 bases and J by 4 bases, with 5 bases of the junction left unmatched. This CDR3 region has 15 residues. This CDR3 is CASSLREGLSDTQYF. The CDR3 DNA is TGTGCCAGCAGTTTGCGGGAGGGCCTGTCAGATACGCAGTATTTT.

This clonotype was recorded at least ten times. The CDR3 spells CASSQAGGGYTF. CDR3 DNA: TGTGCCAGCAGCCAAGCAGGGGGCGGCTACACCTTC. The chain uses TRBV3-1 and TRBJ1-2; 8 bases are a match to TRBD1. In germline, CDR1 is LGHDT, CDR2 YNNKEL (reference sequence). This CDR3 has 12 amino acids. Trimming cost V 1 base and J 8 bases; bases outside gene matches: 0. Filled out from reference TRBV3-1 and TRBJ1-2, the complete variable domain reads DTAVSQTPKYLVTQMGNDKSIKCEQNLGHDTMYWYKQDSKKFLKIMFSYNNKELIINETVPNRFSPKSPDKAHLNLHINSLELGDSAVYFCASSQAGGGYTFGSGTRLTVV.

The rearrangement uses TRBV3-1 and TRBJ1-4, with D uncertain. Germline loops: CDR1 LGHDT, CDR2 YNNKEL (reference sequence). CDR3 size: 12 residues. V shed 1 base and J shed 12 bases, with 9 bases lying between them. The CDR3 protein is CASSQGWRELFF. The CDR3 DNA sequence: TGTGCCAGCAGCCAAGGGTGGCGCGAACTGTTTTTT.

This clonotype was seen at least ten times. The J gene is TRBJ2-3, the V gene TRBV11-2; 7 bases are shared with TRBD2. This CDR3 is built from 13 residues. V trimming: 7 bases; J trimming: 6 bases; junction bases outside the gene matches: 7. From germline, CDR1 is SGHAT and CDR2 FQNNGV. In DNA, the CDR3 is TGTGCCAGCACCCCGGCCGGGGGGGATACGCAGTATTTT. Its protein product is CASTPAGGDTQYF.

This clonotype was counted ten times or more. The rearrangement links TRBV7-8 to TRBJ1-5; 7 nucleotides agree with TRBD1. Trimming cost V 5 bases and J 2 bases; bases outside gene matches: 6. The CDR3 totals 15 residues. The germline V gene has CDR1 SGHVS and CDR2 FQNEAQ. CDR3 DNA sequence: TGTGCCAGCAGCATGGGACAGAGAGGCAATCAGCCCCAGCATTTT. Protein: CASSMGQRGNQPQHF.

This clonotype was observed at least ten times. The chain links TRBV27 to TRBJ1-3; D is ambiguous. Trimming pared 6 bases from V and 0 bases from J, leaving 9 bases between. This CDR3 contains 14 residues. Germline CDR1 and CDR2: MNHEY and SMNVEV (reference sequence). Written as DNA, the CDR3 is TGTGCCAGCAGGACGGACTACTCTGGAAACACCATATATTTT. Amino acid sequence: CASRTDYSGNTIYF.

J is TRBJ2-3 and V is TRBV5-1; the D gene is possibly TRBD2 (7 bases). V lost 2 bases to trimming and J lost 2 bases, with 9 bases between them. Germline V gene lookup returns CDR1 SGHRS and CDR2 YFSETQ. The CDR3 is 14 residues long. The CDR3 spells CASSFGGATDTQYF. The CDR3 coding sequence is TGCGCCAGCAGCTTTGGGGGGGCCACAGATACGCAGTATTTT.

This clonotype was counted at least ten times. The rearrangement joins TRBV5-1 to TRBJ2-2, with 7 positions matching TRBD2. Germline-derived CDR1 and CDR2 are SGHRS and YFSETQ. V trimming: 2 bases; J trimming: 6 bases; junction bases outside the gene matches: 4. The CDR3 spans 14 residues. In DNA, the CDR3 is TGCGCCAGCAGCTTAACTAGCGTTGCCGGGGAGCTGTTTTTT. It translates to CASSLTSVAGELFF.

The genes are TRBV6-1 and TRBJ2-1; no clear D gene. V lost 2 bases and J 8 bases, leaving 10 bases between the germline ends. The germline CDR1 and CDR2 sequences are MNHNS and SASEGT. This CDR3 contains 13 residues. CDR3 in DNA: TGTGCCAGCAGTGAAACGATGGCCCATGAGCAGTTCTTC. Translating gives CASSETMAHEQFF.

This clonotype was recorded many times. The chain joins TRBV7-2 to TRBJ1-5; a possible D gene is TRBD1 (6 bases). CDR1 and CDR2 from the germline V gene are SGHTA and FQGNSA. V was shortened by 2 bases and J by 6 bases, with 17 bases between the two germline ends. The CDR3 totals 16 residues. The CDR3 DNA is TGTGCCAGCAGCTTAAACACGGGGGGCTTGGGTCAGCCCCAGCATTTT. Its protein product is CASSLNTGGLGQPQHF. The full variable domain, completed using reference TRBV7-2 and TRBJ1-5, is GAGVSQSPSNKVTEKGKDVELRCDPISGHTALYWYRQSLGQGLEFLIYFQGNSAPDKSGLPSDRFSAERTGGSVSTLTIQRTQQEDSAVYLCASSLNTGGLGQPQHFGDGTRLSIL.

This clonotype has at least ten counts. For the CDR3, the DNA is TGCAGTGCTAGTCAACGGCTAGGAGAGACCCAGTACTTC. Amino acid sequence: CSASQRLGETQYF. The chain joins TRBV20-1 to TRBJ2-5; D is uncertain. Looked up from germline, CDR1 is DFQATT and CDR2 is SNEGSKA (reference sequence). V was pared by 3 bases and J by 4 bases, with 12 bases between. CDR3 length: 13 amino acids.

V usage is TRBV5-1 and J usage is TRBJ1-1; weak D call: TRBD1 (6 bases). The CDR3 contains 14 residues. The germline V gene has CDR1 SGHRS and CDR2 YFSETQ. The germline V and J ends were trimmed by 0 bases and 7 bases, with 13 bases remaining between them. The CDR3 spells CASSLGDIGGEAFF. For the CDR3, the DNA is TGCGCCAGCAGCTTGGGGGACATAGGCGGTGAAGCTTTCTTT.

This clonotype was found many times. CDR3 DNA: TGTGCCAGCAGCCCCGAGTCAAGGCGAACCGGGGAGCTGTTTTTT. Residues: CASSPESRRTGELFF. V usage is TRBV7-6 and J usage is TRBJ2-2; D is unresolved. This CDR3 comprises 15 residues. From germline, CDR1 is SGHVS and CDR2 FNYEAQ. Trimming left V 5 bases short and J 5 bases short, with 15 bases between.

This clonotype appeared many times. The rearrangement links TRBV12-3 or TRBV12-4 to TRBJ1-1; D is undetermined. V lost 8 bases and J lost 3, with 7 bases in between. The CDR3 is made up of 11 amino acids. The CDR3 region is CASRWDTEAFF. The CDR3 DNA sequence: TGTGCCAGCCGTTGGGACACTGAAGCTTTCTTT.

There are many counts of this clonotype. The chain uses TRBV6-6 and TRBJ1-2; no reliable D call. Germline assignment: CDR1 MNHNY and CDR2 SVGAGI (reference sequence). V lost 4 bases to trimming and J lost 4 bases, with 13 bases between them. There are 14 residues in the CDR3. The CDR3 is CASSSTSQTYGYTF. CDR3 nucleotides: TGTGCCAGCAGTTCCACGTCCCAGACCTATGGCTACACCTTC.

This clonotype was counted ten times or more. The chain uses TRBV3-1 and TRBJ2-7, with TRBD2 matching 9 bases. Per the germline V gene, CDR1 is LGHDT and CDR2 is YNNKEL (reference sequence). This CDR3 has 19 amino acids. Trimming cost V 1 base and J 3 bases; bases outside gene matches: 16. The CDR3 loop is CASSQVSPVSGSQDYEQYF. Written as DNA, the CDR3 is TGTGCCAGCAGCCAAGTTTCCCCCGTTAGCGGGAGCCAAGACTACGAGCAGTACTTC.

V and J are TRBV5-1 and TRBJ1-4; D is perhaps TRBD1 (5 bases). The germline CDR1 and CDR2 sequences are SGHRS and YFSETQ. This CDR3 has 15 amino acids. Trimming pared 3 bases from V and 5 bases from J, leaving 14 bases between. This chain's CDR3 is CASSSGHSGNEKLFF. In DNA form, the CDR3 reads TGCGCCAGCAGCTCAGGACATTCAGGGAATGAAAAACTGTTTTTT.

The sample holds many counts of this clonotype. The chain couples TRBV6-5 to TRBJ1-2; D is ambiguous. Trimming took off 5 bases at V and 4 bases at J, with 11 bases between the two ends. CDR3 size: 13 residues. Germline CDR1 is MNHEY and CDR2 is SVGAGI. The DNA of the CDR3 is TGTGCCAGCAGTACTTCTTGGAGCTATGGCTACACCTTC. This sequence encodes CASSTSWSYGYTF.

This chain uses TRBV7-9 with TRBJ1-2; D is ambiguous. Germline values: CDR1 SEHNR, CDR2 FQNEAQ (reference sequence). The CDR3 is 19 amino acids. V dropped 1 base and J dropped 0 bases, with 21 bases sitting between them. The CDR3 DNA follows: TGTGCCAGCAGCTTAGGCCGCTTCGGGGTAAGGATCCCTAACTATGGCTACACCTTC. Translation: CASSLGRFGVRIPNYGYTF.

This clonotype came up many times. The chain recombines TRBV15 with TRBJ1-2, with 9 nucleotides matching TRBD1. The CDR3 runs 16 residues. V was clipped by 1 base and J by 2 bases; unmatched bases: 5. Germline CDR1 LNHNV, CDR2 YYDKDF (reference sequence). The CDR3 nucleotides read TGTGCCACCAGCAGAGGGACAGGGGACCAAAACTATGGCTACACCTTC. It translates to CATSRGTGDQNYGYTF.